The rows below give T cell receptor beta chains drawn from one sample of a study of blood T cell repertoires in COVID-19. Produced via immunoSEQ multiplex PCR; TCRdb's table is partial and in-frame only. The table lists about 350,000 clones, roughly 87% of them singletons. The sample taken for sequencing was peripheral blood. The receptors were sampled from a woman aged 55-69 years with COVID-19, enrolled during active disease. Each CDR3 is given with its conserved first and last residue. The D gene is left open where the match is weak. Rows give clone size only sometimes, using once, few, many, or a class for an expanded clone.

TRBJ1-2,.,.,TRBV7-9,TGTGCCAGCAGCGCGACAGGCTATGGCTACACCTTC,CASSATGYGYTF
TRBJ1-5,.,.,TRBV2,TGTGCCAGCCTTGGGGCAGGGCATCAGCCCCAGCATTTT,CASLGAGHQPQHF
TRBJ1-5,.,.,TRBV5-5,TGTGCCAGCAGCTTAGGAGACAGTACTCCGCCCCAGCATTTT,CASSLGDSTPPQHF
TRBJ1-2,TRBD1,few,TRBV5-1,TGCGCCAGCAGCTGGGGGACAGATAACTATGGCTACACCTTC,CASSWGTDNYGYTF
TRBJ1-3,.,.,TRBV18,TGTGCCAGCTCACCGAGTAGCTCTGGAAACACCATATATTTT,CASSPSSSGNTIYF
TRBJ1-2,.,few,TRBV18,TGTGCCAGCTCGCTAGCCCCAGGGGCAGCTAACTATGGCTACACCTTC,CASSLAPGAANYGYTF
TRBJ1-2,.,.,TRBV11-1,TGTGCCAGCAGCTTGCAAGACGTAGGAGGTCTCAGCTACACCTTC,CASSLQDVGGLSYTF
TRBJ2-5,TRBD2,.,TRBV28,TGTGCCAGCAGTAAAGAGCGGGGGGGCAGTGGGACCCAGTACTTC,CASSKERGGSGTQYF
TRBJ1-4,.,.,TRBV6-5,TGTGCCAGCAGGAGCGGGGGGGGGAATGAAAAACTGTTTTTT,CASRSGGGNEKLFF
TRBJ1-3,TRBD1,.,TRBV4-2,TGTGCCAGCAGCCAAGATCAGGGGGCCACTGGAAACACCATATATTTT,CASSQDQGATGNTIYF